Here is one TCR beta chain with its context. Its antigen remains unidentified. There were no recent acute infections or vaccinations among the donors, who were healthy HIV-negative adults. Donors, without exception, were Caucasian adults residing in Nashville, Tennessee. Looked up from germline, CDR1 is SGHNT and CDR2 is YENEEA. This CDR3 is built from 15 residues. Trimming stripped 4 bases from V and 0 bases from J, with 12 bases between. This record belongs to a study of shared clonotypes between healthy human individuals. Study observations and caveats: Enrolling few donors narrowed the genetic and exposure-history diversity that was represented.

Some clones are missing from TCRdb's copy, which holds only in-frame ones; the method was immunoSEQ multiplex PCR. Of about 490,000 clones in the sample, 79% are singletons; the top ten hold roughly 12%. Sequencing input: PBMCs. The gene calls are TRBV11-3 and TRBJ2-5, with a weak D call TRBD2 (5 bases). The receptor was isolated from a middle-aged woman in good health. Some clones in this sample may be carry-over from other donors' samples. The CDR3 protein is CASSSERPHQETQYF. CDR3 sequence (DNA): TGTGCCAGCAGCTCGGAGCGGCCCCACCAAGAGACCCAGTACTTC. Full variable domain (outside the CDR3, taken from reference TRBV11-3 and TRBJ2-5): EAGVVQSPRYKIIEKKQPVAFWCNPISGHNTLYWYLQNLGQGPELLIRYENEEAVDDSQLPKDRFSAERLKGVDSTLKIQPAELGDSAVYLCASSSERPHQETQYFGPGTRLLVL.